This T cell receptor beta chain was found in a study of radiation and T cells in renal cell carcinoma. Trimming took 9 bases from V and 8 from J, leaving 11 bases between them. Per the germline V gene, CDR1 is LNHDA and CDR2 is SQIVND (reference sequence). The CDR3 consists of 12 residues. Comments on this clone: As yet, its antigen is unknown.

General study points: No pretreatment tumor biopsies were available for baseline clonotypes. Top tumor clonotypes rose in blood 2 weeks post-radiation, then contracted.

Sequenced by immunoSEQ multiplex PCR; TCRdb stores in-frame clones only, minus some. The sample holds over 60,000 clones, 83% seen once. Time point described: blood 4 weeks post-SBRT, at nephrectomy. Treatment indicated: 15 Gy SBRT to primary tumor, nephrectomy 4 weeks later. Nephrectomy followed 15 Gy stereotactic body radiation by 4 weeks. The receptor was isolated from a woman aged 60 to 75 with renal cell carcinoma. This chain uses TRBV19 with TRBJ1-6, with D possibly being TRBD1 (6 bases). Sequenced material: blood, taken from a patient whose treatment included radiotherapy and nephrectomy. The CDR3 protein is CASTAGDSPLHF. CDR3 nucleotide sequence: TGTGCCAGCACCGCAGGGGATTCACCCCTCCACTTT. Looking up the rest from reference TRBV19 and TRBJ1-6 gives the full variable domain: DGGITQSPKYLFRKEGQNVTLSCEQNLNHDAMYWYRQDPGQGLRLIYYSQIVNDFQKGDIAEGYSVSREKKESFPLTVTSAQKNPTAFYLCASTAGDSPLHFGNGTRLTVT.